This TCR beta chain comes out of a study of blood T cell repertoires in COVID-19. Background on the study: Sites across the United States, Italy and Spain contributed samples from acute and convalescent COVID-19. Sources were T cells, B-cell-depleted T cells, or PBMCs; the material itself was cDNA or gDNA.

Methods used by the authors: Scientists estimated how many nucleated cells there were by amplifying reference gene primers. Data came from immunoSEQ multiplex PCR; TCRdb stores just in-frame clones and leaves some out. V and J calls and clone size are as listed in that table; D and trimming were resolved from the DNA. Altogether 140,000 to 150,000 clones are present, 80% to 85% being singletons, with the ten largest covering around 8.4%. There are a few counts of this clone. Sequencing input: peripheral blood. The sequence came from a human donor in a cohort sampled during active COVID-19.

The CDR3 is CATSQGNEKLFF. The CDR3 region has the DNA TGTGCCACCAGCCAGGGGAATGAAAAACTGTTTTTT. The rearrangement links TRBV24-1 to TRBJ1-4, with TRBD1 as a possible D gene (6 bases). The germline V and J ends were trimmed by 7 bases and 5 bases, with 7 bases remaining between them. Germline V gives CDR1 KGHDR, CDR2 SFDVKD. The CDR3 consists of 12 residues.